The 15 T cell receptor beta chains below all came from one sample that was sequenced in a study of OX40 agonist ivuxolimab in advanced cancers. This table comes from immunoSEQ multiplex PCR, and its TCRdb copy is limited to in-frame clones, with some not included. Of tens of thousands of clones in the sample, approximately 90% were seen once. The sample consisted of CD4+ or CD8+ T cells sorted from blood, taken in a trial of the OX40 agonist ivuxolimab. These receptors all stem from an adult with an advanced solid tumor such as melanoma, head and neck, liver or kidney cancer.

The chain links TRBV28 to TRBJ2-7, with 10 bases identical to TRBD2. CDR3 length equals 17 residues. V lost 6 bases to trimming and J lost 4 bases; unmatched junction nucleotides: 15. Germline-derived CDR1 and CDR2 are MDHEN and SYDVKM. This CDR3 reads CASSRPAGLAETYEQYF. The DNA of the CDR3 is TGTGCCAGCAGCCGCCCCGCCGGACTAGCGGAGACATACGAGCAGTACTTC.

The chain has TRBV5-1 and TRBJ2-5; D may be TRBD1 (5 bases). The germline CDR1 and CDR2 sequences are SGHRS and YFSETQ. This CDR3 is built from 13 residues. Trimming stripped 0 bases from V and 9 bases from J, with 12 bases between. The DNA for the CDR3 is TGCGCCAGCAGCTTGGAGGGGTCTGGGGCCCAGTACTTC. It encodes CASSLEGSGAQYF.

The chain is built from TRBV29-1 and TRBJ2-1; 7 bases align to TRBD1. The length of the CDR3 is 13 residues. V shed 8 bases and J 4 bases; nucleotides not matched to a gene: 8. CDR1 and CDR2 (germline): SQVTM, ANQGSEA. The CDR3 region is CSLRQGSYNEQFF. The CDR3 DNA is TGCAGCCTAAGACAGGGTTCTTACAATGAGCAGTTCTTC.

The chain is built from TRBV28 and TRBJ2-7; D unclear. V was cut by 6 bases and J by 3 bases, with 6 bases left in between. In germline, CDR1 is MDHEN, CDR2 SYDVKM. This CDR3 has 11 amino acids. CDR3 DNA sequence: TGTGCCAGCAGCAATTTCTACGAGCAGTACTTC. Its translation: CASSNFYEQYF.

The chain employs TRBV6-5 and TRBJ2-7; D might be TRBD1 (5 bases). This CDR3 is 13 amino acids long. The V and J ends lost 8 bases and 2 bases respectively, with 13 bases between them. Germline V lookup: CDR1 MNHEY, CDR2 SVGAGI. The CDR3 DNA sequence: TGTGCCAGCGGTTGGACACAAACCTACGAGCAGTACTTC. It codes for CASGWTQTYEQYF.

The rearrangement uses TRBV10-3 and TRBJ1-1; a possible D gene is TRBD1 (5 bases). The CDR3 extends over 12 amino acids. Per germline, CDR1 ENHRY and CDR2 SYGVKD. Trimming cost V 6 bases and J 7 bases, with 12 bases left between them. This CDR3 is CAIRGVNGEAFF. CDR3 nucleotide sequence: TGTGCCATCAGGGGGGTAAACGGTGAAGCTTTCTTT.

The CDR3 loop reads CASSLGREGSWQFF. CDR3 in DNA: TGCGCCAGCAGCTTGGGACGTGAGGGGTCCTGGCAGTTCTTC. The chain combines TRBV5-1 with TRBJ2-1; TRBD1 or TRBD2 may be the D gene (5 bases each). Trimming pared 0 bases from V and 12 bases from J, leaving 16 bases between. The CDR3 has 14 residues. The germline gives CDR1 SGHRS, CDR2 YFSETQ.

The genes are TRBV4-2 and TRBJ2-2; D ambiguous. This CDR3 is 15 amino acids long. The germline V gene has CDR1 LGHNA and CDR2 YNFKEQ. Trimming stripped 4 bases from V and 7 bases from J, with 16 bases between. In DNA, the CDR3 is TGTGCCAGCAGCCCCCAAAGAGCCTTGGTCGGGGAGCTGTTTTTT. Translated: CASSPQRALVGELFF.

A word on this clone: Additional DNA sequences in this sample encode the identical CDR3. DNA of the CDR3: TGCGCCAGCAGTCTCGGACCTTCGAACACTGAAGCTTTCTTT. It yields the protein CASSLGPSNTEAFF. The chain recombines TRBV5-1 with TRBJ1-1; D gene ambiguous. V gave up 5 bases and J gave up 1 base, with 12 bases separating them. Germline values: CDR1 SGHRS, CDR2 YFSETQ. This CDR3 region has 14 residues. Looking up the rest from reference TRBV5-1 and TRBJ1-1 gives the full variable domain: KAGVTQTPRYLIKTRGQQVTLSCSPISGHRSVSWYQQTPGQGLQFLFEYFSETQRNKGNFPGRFSGRQFSNSRSEMNVSTLELGDSALYLCASSLGPSNTEAFFGQGTRLTVV.

The rearrangement joins TRBV6-1 to TRBJ1-2; TRBD1 might be the D (5 bases). The CDR3 sequence is 15 residues long. Trimming took 6 bases from V and 3 from J, leaving 17 bases between them. CDR1 MNHNS and CDR2 SASEGT come from the germline V gene. CDR3 coding DNA: TGTGCCAGCAGGTTCGGGCCGACAGAAGACTATGGCTACACCTTC. Translating it yields CASRFGPTEDYGYTF.

J is TRBJ1-5 and V is TRBV7-2, with D maybe TRBD1 (5 bases). Trimming shortened V by 7 bases and J by 2 bases, and 9 bases separated the two germline ends. Looked up from germline, CDR1 is SGHTA and CDR2 is FQGNSA. The CDR3 totals 13 residues. The DNA of the CDR3 is TGTGCCAGCACTCTAGGGGGCAATCAGCCCCAGCATTTT. Protein product: CASTLGGNQPQHF.

The V gene is TRBV28, the J gene TRBJ1-3; D remains unclear. Germline CDR1 and CDR2: MDHEN and SYDVKM. V dropped 2 bases and J dropped 0 bases, with 11 bases sitting between them. The CDR3 totals 16 residues. The CDR3 DNA follows: TGTGCCAGCAGTTTAGTCGGCCCAAGCTCTGGAAACACCATATATTTT. This sequence encodes CASSLVGPSSGNTIYF.

The chain couples TRBV19 to TRBJ2-5; TRBD2 might be the D (5 bases). This CDR3 comprises 13 residues. CDR1 and CDR2 (germline): LNHDA, SQIVND (reference sequence). V lost 5 bases and J 2 bases, leaving 9 bases between the germline ends. The CDR3 sequence is CASSRRGQETQYF. Here the CDR3 DNA reads TGTGCCAGTAGTCGACGGGGACAAGAGACCCAGTACTTC.

V is TRBV28 and J is TRBJ1-2; D possibly corresponds to TRBD1 (6 bases). CDR1 is MDHEN and CDR2 is SYDVKM in the germline V gene. Trimming left V 5 bases short and J 6 bases short, with 16 bases between. The CDR3 length is 14 residues. CDR3 in amino acids: CASSIQGRGHGYTF. The CDR3 region has the DNA TGTGCCAGCAGTATCCAGGGGAGAGGACATGGCTACACCTTC.

This clone has a handful of counts. The CDR3 nucleotides read TGCGCCAGCAGCCAAGCGAGGGGTAGAACTGAAGCTTTCTTT. This codes for CASSQARGRTEAFF. The V call is TRBV4-1, the J call TRBJ1-1, with D possibly TRBD1 on 5 matching bases. The CDR3 has 14 residues. In germline, CDR1 is MGHRA, CDR2 YSYEKL. The V end lost 1 base, the J end lost 5 bases, and 11 bases lay between the germline ends.